Listed below are T cell receptor beta chains from one sample, sequenced in a study of response to subunit inactivated influenza vaccine. Using its own MiXCR run on the RT-PCR reads, TCRdb lists one record per CDR3 protein. The sample yields some 640,000 distinct CDR3 sequences, 11% to 15% seen once. The source was PBMCs from blood, collected less than 15 days before vaccination. The receptors stem from a man between 50 and 59 years old who received an inactivated influenza vaccine. Each CDR3 is given with its conserved first and last residue. The order of the fields is clone size, D gene, V gene, J gene, CDR3 DNA, CDR3 protein. D genes are given only for firm matches. Clone sizes are given selectively: once, few, many, or a class where the clone is expanded.

-	TRBD1	TRBV20-1	TRBJ1-1	TGCAGTACCGTCGCGACAGGGAAGTCTGCTGAAGCTTTCTTT	CSTVATGKSAEAFF
many	TRBD2	TRBV10-3	TRBJ2-1	TGTGCCATCAGTGTTAGCGGGGACAATGAGCAGTTCTTC	CAISVSGDNEQFF
many	-	TRBV7-8	TRBJ2-3	TGTGCCAGCAGCTTTCGAGGAGATACGCAGTATTTT	CASSFRGDTQYF
-	-	TRBV7-8	TRBJ2-5	TGTGCCAGCAGCCCCAGGGACGGGCAAGAGACCCAGTACTTC	CASSPRDGQETQYF
-	TRBD2	TRBV7-8	TRBJ2-5	TGTGCCAGCAGACCGACGAGGAGCGGGGGGTTTAAAGAGACCCAGTACTTC	CASRPTRSGGFKETQYF
-	TRBD1	TRBV5-8	TRBJ2-7	TGTGCCAGCAGCTTGCTTACAGGGGGCCTAAAAGAGCAGTACTTC	CASSLLTGGLKEQYF
-	-	TRBV10-3	TRBJ1-2	TGTGCCATCAGTGACGGGAACTTGCAGAGGTTGGATGGCTACACCTTC	CAISDGNLQRLDGYTF
-	-	TRBV2	TRBJ2-2	TGTGCCAGCACGGTCGAGAACACCGGGGAGCTGTTTTTT	CASTVENTGELFF
-	TRBD1	TRBV20-1	TRBJ1-1	TGCAGTGCTAAAAGAGGGGGCCCGAACACTGAAGCTTTCTTT	CSAKRGGPNTEAFF
-	-	TRBV30	TRBJ2-2	TGTGCCTGGAGTGTTGGGGGCACCGGGGAGCTGTTTTTT	CAWSVGGTGELFF
-	TRBD1	TRBV19	TRBJ2-6	TGTGCCAGTAAAGGCAGGGGGACATCTGGGGCCAACGTCCTGACTTTC	CASKGRGTSGANVLTF
few	-	TRBV12-3/TRBV12-4	TRBJ2-2	TGTGCCAGCAACCGGGGTCCCACCGGGGAGCTGTTTTTT	CASNRGPTGELFF
-	TRBD2	TRBV20-1	TRBJ2-3	TGCAGTGCTAGGGGCTCCAGAGGACTAGCGGGAAGCACAGATACGCAGTATTTT	CSARGSRGLAGSTDTQYF
-	-	TRBV5-1	TRBJ2-1	TGCGCCAGCAGCGAGGACAGATCCTACAATGAGCAGTTCTTC	CASSEDRSYNEQFF
-	-	TRBV7-9	TRBJ2-7	TGTGCCAGCAGCTACGGGACACAGTACGAGCAGTACTTC	CASSYGTQYEQYF
few	TRBD2	TRBV5-1	TRBJ2-3	TGCGCCAGCAGCTTAATGCTAGCGGGAGGGAGCACAGATACGCAGTATTTT	CASSLMLAGGSTDTQYF
few	-	TRBV6-1	TRBJ2-6	TGTGCCAGCAGTGAATGGAACTCTGGGGCCAACGTCCTGACTTTC	CASSEWNSGANVLTF
-	-	TRBV7-8	TRBJ1-1	TGTGCCAGCAGCTTACAAGGGAGTGCAGCTTTCTTT	CASSLQGSAAFF
few	-	TRBV11-2	TRBJ2-5	TGTGCCAGCGGGCTTTCGGATGGGGGCCAAGAGACCCAGTACTTC	CASGLSDGGQETQYF
-	-	TRBV2	TRBJ2-3	TGTGCCAGCAGCACTAACCAAGATACGCAGTATTTT	CASSTNQDTQYF
-	TRBD2	TRBV20-1	TRBJ2-1	TGCAGCCCCTCGGGGGGGGCCGTGGTGGATGAGCAGTTCTTC	CSPSGGAVVDEQFF
few	-	TRBV12-3/TRBV12-4	TRBJ1-1	TGTGCCAGCAGTCTGACTAGCACTGAAGCTTTCTTT	CASSLTSTEAFF
-	-	TRBV20-1	TRBJ2-7	TGCAGTGCGTATTACAGGGGGGGCCCCTACGAGCAGTACTTC	CSAYYRGGPYEQYF
few	-	TRBV7-9	TRBJ2-4	TGTGCCAGCAGCCCCTCTCAGTCACCTGTAGCCAAAAACATTCAGTACTTC	CASSPSQSPVAKNIQYF
-	-	TRBV28	TRBJ2-6	TGTGCCAGCAGTTCACCCTTTACAGTCTCTGGGGCCAACGTCCTGACTTTC	CASSSPFTVSGANVLTF
few	-	TRBV7-9	TRBJ1-1	TGTGCCAGCAGCTTAGAGCCAGGGTTCACTGAAGCTTTCTTT	CASSLEPGFTEAFF
few	-	TRBV24-1	TRBJ2-2	TGTGCCACCAGTTCGACGCGGGCAGGGGACACCGGGGAGCTGTTTTTT	CATSSTRAGDTGELFF
many	TRBD2	TRBV20-1	TRBJ2-7	TGCAGTGCTAGAGATGGGACTAGCGCCTCCTACGAGCAGTACTTC	CSARDGTSASYEQYF
-	-	TRBV3-1	TRBJ2-7	TGTGCCAGCAGCCAAGCCTCTTCGGGACTCATCTACGAGCAGTACTTC	CASSQASSGLIYEQYF
-	-	TRBV7-2	TRBJ1-1	TGTGCCAGCAGCTTACAACGCAGGGCGGGAGCTTTCTTT	CASSLQRRAGAFF
-	-	TRBV20-1	TRBJ2-3	TGCAGTGCCCCTTGGTATGGGACGCCGAGCACAGATACGCAGTATTTT	CSAPWYGTPSTDTQYF
few	-	TRBV6-2/TRBV6-3	TRBJ2-4	TGTGCCAGCAGAACAGCCACGGGACTAGCCAAAAACATTCAGTACTTC	CASRTATGLAKNIQYF
-	-	TRBV29-1	TRBJ1-3	TGCAGCTGTCACTTTGGAAACACCATATATTTT	CSCHFGNTIYF
few	TRBD2	TRBV20-1	TRBJ2-1	TGCAGTGGGACTAGCGGGGGGCCTGAGCAGTTCTTC	CSGTSGGPEQFF
many	-	TRBV10-3	TRBJ2-1	TGTGCCATCAGTGGATGGGGGGTGGATGAGCAGTTCTTC	CAISGWGVDEQFF
many	TRBD2	TRBV20-1	TRBJ2-1	TGCAGTGTGGGCGGGGGGAATAACAATGAGCAGTTCTTC	CSVGGGNNNEQFF
-	TRBD1	TRBV5-1	TRBJ1-1	TGCGCCAGCAGCTTGGCGGAAAGGGGGCACACTGAAGCTTTCTTT	CASSLAERGHTEAFF
few	-	TRBV6-2/TRBV6-3	TRBJ1-5	TGTGCCAGCCAAAAGTCCGATATGGGCAATCAGCCCCAGCATTTT	CASQKSDMGNQPQHF
-	-	TRBV20-1	TRBJ2-1	TGCAGTGCAACGGCCCCTTCCTACAATGAGCAGTTCTTC	CSATAPSYNEQFF
few	-	TRBV6-6	TRBJ1-5	TGTGCCAGCAGTTCCAACAATCAGCCCCAGCATTTT	CASSSNNQPQHF
few	-	TRBV10-3	TRBJ1-1	TGTGCCATCAGTGTGGGGGGTTTCGGGTTTAATACTGAAGCTTTCTTT	CAISVGGFGFNTEAFF
-	TRBD1	TRBV25-1	TRBJ2-7	TGTGCCAGCAACTCGGACAGGGGACACGAGCAGTACTTC	CASNSDRGHEQYF
-	-	TRBV5-1	TRBJ2-3	TGCGCCAGCAGCCAAGCTACAGATGGAGATACGCAGTATTTT	CASSQATDGDTQYF
few	-	TRBV29-1	TRBJ1-2	TGCAGCGTGCGAGTGACAGAGTATTGGTATGGCTACACCTTC	CSVRVTEYWYGYTF
few	-	TRBV5-6	TRBJ2-3	TGTGCCAGCACCCCGGCCGTGGCGGGGGCTCATACGCAGTATTTT	CASTPAVAGAHTQYF
-	TRBD1	TRBV28	TRBJ2-7	TGTGCCAGCAGTCCACCGGGACAGGGGGGAGACGAGCAGTACTTC	CASSPPGQGGDEQYF
-	-	TRBV27	TRBJ1-2	TGTGCCAGCAGTTTAGTTTTCCGGACAGCTAACTATGGCTACACCTTC	CASSLVFRTANYGYTF
-	TRBD2	TRBV5-5	TRBJ2-1	TGTGCCAGCAGCGCCTCCCTAGCGGGGGGCATAAACAATGAGCAGTTCTTC	CASSASLAGGINNEQFF
-	-	TRBV7-7	TRBJ2-5	TGTACCAGCAGCTTATTCCCAGGGGAAGAGACCCAGTACTTC	CTSSLFPGEETQYF
-	TRBD1	TRBV9	TRBJ1-1	TGTGCCAGCAGCGTCTCTCAGGGGGTTGGCACTGAAGCTTTCTTT	CASSVSQGVGTEAFF
-	TRBD2	TRBV9	TRBJ2-1	TGTGCCAGCAGCGCCTCAACTAGCGGGAGGGCCATCGCTGAGCAGTTCTTC	CASSASTSGRAIAEQFF
-	-	TRBV20-1	TRBJ2-7	TGCAGTGCTGAAAAACCTAGTGCAGAGCAGTACTTC	CSAEKPSAEQYF
few	-	TRBV4-1	TRBJ1-3	TGCGCCAGCAGCCAAGAGTACAGAGGAAACACCATATATTTT	CASSQEYRGNTIYF
-	-	TRBV7-8	TRBJ2-7	TGTGCCAGCAGCTCAAGCTCTCTGACGGAGCAGTACTTC	CASSSSSLTEQYF
-	-	TRBV7-9	TRBJ2-1	TGTGCCAGCAGCTCCGTCCCGGTCCTAAACAATGAGCAGTTCTTC	CASSSVPVLNNEQFF
few	-	TRBV12-3/TRBV12-4	TRBJ1-6	TGTGCCAGCAGTTTAGCTTCCGGGGGCGCCCCCCTCCACTTT	CASSLASGGAPLHF
few	TRBD2	TRBV5-6	TRBJ2-1	TGTGCCAGCAGTATGGGTGGTGGCGGGAGAGGGAATGAGCAGTTCTTC	CASSMGGGGRGNEQFF
many	TRBD1	TRBV29-1	TRBJ2-3	TGCGTCGGGGGACAGGGTGCAGATACGCAGTATTTT	CVGGQGADTQYF
-	-	TRBV28	TRBJ1-2	TGTGCCAGCGCGTTTGTGGGGACGAACTATGGCTACACCTTC	CASAFVGTNYGYTF